Listed below are T cell receptor beta chains from one sample, sequenced in a study of cytotoxic CD8 clonotypes in ibrutinib-treated CLL. Sequencing was performed with immunoSEQ multiplex PCR; in TCRdb, only in-frame clones are kept and a portion is missing. Among 130,000 or so clones listed, about 79% were seen once. This specimen was PBMCs, taken after 12 months of ibrutinib treatment. The receptors come from a human donor with chronic lymphocytic leukemia. Each CDR3 is given without its conserved first and last residue. The D gene is left open where the match is weak.

TRBV5-1	TRBJ2-1	TRBD2	ASSSRTSGSSEQF
TRBV5-6	TRBJ1-4	TRBD1	ASSLEQGVEKLF
TRBV10-3	TRBJ2-1	.	AISPGFDSYNEQF
TRBV28	TRBJ1-2	.	ASSPAVFGYT
TRBV10-3	TRBJ2-3	TRBD2	AISESNRGSRGNTQY
TRBV30	TRBJ2-7	TRBD1	ACQLLTGLYEQY
TRBV2	TRBJ2-3	TRBD2	ASSGGSSTDTQY
TRBV30	TRBJ2-6	.	AWTPGSGANVLT
TRBV7-8	TRBJ2-7	TRBD2	ASSLLAGVGEQY
TRBV5-6	TRBJ2-1	.	ASSHRGTSYNEQF
TRBV4-3	TRBJ1-1	.	ASSQNRGAWNTEAF
TRBV27	TRBJ2-2	TRBD1	ASSPRTGLPPGELF
TRBV6-5	TRBJ1-5	.	ASSLAVNQPQH
TRBV2	TRBJ1-5	TRBD1	ASSLRRDRASDSNQPQH
TRBV2	TRBJ2-3	TRBD2	AGGLEADTQY
TRBV5-4	TRBJ1-2	.	ASTIDMGRNYGYT
TRBV4-3	TRBJ2-1	.	ASSQDRRLGPPEKEQF
TRBV30	TRBJ2-3	TRBD1	AWSVRGQSTDTQY
TRBV7-9	TRBJ2-1	TRBD2	ASSSIGGLAGRHNEQF
TRBV7-9	TRBJ2-1	.	ASSQYTRYNEQF
TRBV27	TRBJ2-1	TRBD2	ASSPGLAGTYEQF
TRBV4-3	TRBJ2-1	.	ASSQDSGVQRQQF
TRBV7-2	TRBJ1-2	.	ASSLSRNYGYT
TRBV19	TRBJ1-1	.	ASTQGWQAQGTEAF
TRBV5-1	TRBJ2-1	TRBD2	ASSLAGTSGRSSYNEQF
TRBV4-3	TRBJ2-7	TRBD1	ASSLRTGDTYEQY
TRBV5-4	TRBJ1-1	.	ASSPEPGALTNTEAF
TRBV28	TRBJ2-6	.	ASSLDIGHSGANVLT
TRBV18	TRBJ2-3	TRBD2	ASSPRLAGAEDTQY
TRBV7-7	TRBJ2-7	.	ASSPLTGMEQY
TRBV10-1	TRBJ2-5	.	ASSGQFQETQY